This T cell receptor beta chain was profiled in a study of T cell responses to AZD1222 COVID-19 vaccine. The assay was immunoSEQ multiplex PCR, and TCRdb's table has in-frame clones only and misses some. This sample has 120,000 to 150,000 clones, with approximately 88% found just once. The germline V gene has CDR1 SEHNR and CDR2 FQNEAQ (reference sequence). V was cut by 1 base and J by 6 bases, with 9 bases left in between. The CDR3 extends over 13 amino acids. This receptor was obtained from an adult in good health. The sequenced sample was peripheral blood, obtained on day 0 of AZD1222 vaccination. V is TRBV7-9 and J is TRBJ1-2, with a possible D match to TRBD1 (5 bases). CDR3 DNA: TGTGCCAGCAGCTTAGTAGTCAGGGATGGCTACACCTTC. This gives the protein CASSLVVRDGYTF.